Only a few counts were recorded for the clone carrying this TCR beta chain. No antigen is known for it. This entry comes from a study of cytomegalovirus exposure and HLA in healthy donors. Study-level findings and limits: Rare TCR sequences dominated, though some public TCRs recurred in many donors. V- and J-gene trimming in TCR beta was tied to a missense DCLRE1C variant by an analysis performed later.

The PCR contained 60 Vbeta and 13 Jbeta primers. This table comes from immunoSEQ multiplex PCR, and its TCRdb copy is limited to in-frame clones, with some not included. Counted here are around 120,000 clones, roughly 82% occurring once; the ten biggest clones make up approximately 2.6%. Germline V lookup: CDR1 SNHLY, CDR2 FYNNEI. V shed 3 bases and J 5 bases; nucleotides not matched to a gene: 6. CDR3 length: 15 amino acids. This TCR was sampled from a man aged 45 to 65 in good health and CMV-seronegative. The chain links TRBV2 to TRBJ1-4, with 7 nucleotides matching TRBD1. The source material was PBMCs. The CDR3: CASSDPDRPNEKLFF. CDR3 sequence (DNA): TGTGCCAGCAGTGACCCGGACAGGCCGAATGAAAAACTGTTTTTT.